The T cell receptor beta chain described here comes from a study of blood T cell repertoires in COVID-19. Across the study: Both acute and convalescent COVID-19 samples were obtained from the United States, Italy and Spain.

V was clipped by 8 bases and J by 4 bases; unmatched bases: 8. The CDR3 is made up of 17 amino acids. Germline CDR1 and CDR2: SEHNR and FQNEAQ (reference sequence). TCRdb keeps only in-frame clones here, not all; method: immunoSEQ multiplex PCR. The sample shows roughly 120,000 clones, under 95% of them seen only once. Input material: peripheral blood. The chain couples TRBV7-9 to TRBJ2-2; 15 bases are a match to TRBD2. This sequence was found in a man aged 50 to 59 with active COVID-19. In DNA form, the CDR3 reads TGTGCCAGCGCTGGACTAGCGGGGGGGCCAAGCACCGGGGAGCTGTTTTTT. Translation: CASAGLAGGPSTGELFF.